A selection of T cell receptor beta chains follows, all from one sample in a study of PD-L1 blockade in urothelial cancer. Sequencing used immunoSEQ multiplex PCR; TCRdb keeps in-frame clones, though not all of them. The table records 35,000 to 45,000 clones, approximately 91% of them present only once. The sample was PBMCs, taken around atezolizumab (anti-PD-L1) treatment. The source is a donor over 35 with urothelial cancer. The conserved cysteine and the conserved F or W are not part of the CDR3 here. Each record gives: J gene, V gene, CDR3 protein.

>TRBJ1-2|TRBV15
ATSRGTAYGYT
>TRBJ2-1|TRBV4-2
ASRPTGLAGTRTSYNEQF
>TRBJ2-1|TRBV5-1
ASTHRGGNEQF
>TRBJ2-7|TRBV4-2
ASSRPGAYEQY
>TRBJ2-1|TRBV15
ATSSTSGSQPYNEQF
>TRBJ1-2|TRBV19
ASRGPGAVNYGYT
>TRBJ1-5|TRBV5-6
ASSLVQVPNQPQH
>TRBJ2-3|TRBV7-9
ASSPSNPDTQY
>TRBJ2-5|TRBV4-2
ASSQGTSGPTQTQY
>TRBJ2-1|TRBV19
ASKSLAGGSYNEQF
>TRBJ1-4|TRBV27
ATRGGETPNEKLF
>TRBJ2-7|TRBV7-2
ASSPPGTGGGQY
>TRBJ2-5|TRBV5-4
ASTPPGTTKETQY
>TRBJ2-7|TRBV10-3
AISTSGRAGTHEQY
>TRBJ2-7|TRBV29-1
SVEGFGGGSSYEQY
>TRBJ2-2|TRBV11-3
ASSLYTGELF
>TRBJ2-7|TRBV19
ASSGSGGEQY
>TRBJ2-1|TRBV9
ASSVEGQIYNEQF
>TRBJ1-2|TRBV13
ASSLVQETPLYGYT
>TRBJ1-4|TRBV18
ASSPVGGDEKLF
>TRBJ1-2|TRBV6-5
ASRMDRSYGYT
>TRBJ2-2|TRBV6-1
ASHRGGTGELF
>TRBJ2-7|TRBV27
ASSPRTGSYEQY
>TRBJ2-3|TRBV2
ASRVGTPGLSLSQY
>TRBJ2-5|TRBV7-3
ASSPTGLNQETQY
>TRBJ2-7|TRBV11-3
ASSLGPDRGSYEQY
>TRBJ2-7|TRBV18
ASSPPFPGVQY
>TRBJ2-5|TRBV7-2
ASSSQAGAGETQY
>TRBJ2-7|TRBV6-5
ASSYFGGPNYEQY
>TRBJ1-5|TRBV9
ASSVDEAYNQPQH
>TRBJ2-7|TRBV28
ASSPGSSYEQY
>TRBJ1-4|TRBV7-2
ASSSDRLSEKLF
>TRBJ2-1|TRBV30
AWSVANEQF
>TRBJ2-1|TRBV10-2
ASSEGGLAGWDEQF
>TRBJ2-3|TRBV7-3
ASSANRGSTDTQY
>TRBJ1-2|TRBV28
ASSPGTGPYGYT
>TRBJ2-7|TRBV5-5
ASSTGTSRQYEQY
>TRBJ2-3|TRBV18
ASSPGRRTDTQY
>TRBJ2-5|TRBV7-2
ASSPRTSGQETQY
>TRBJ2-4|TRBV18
ASSPATGGKNIQY
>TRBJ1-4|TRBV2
ASTRQGGSEKLF
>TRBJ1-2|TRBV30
AWSPGSGT
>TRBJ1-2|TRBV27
ASSRGGGGGGGYT
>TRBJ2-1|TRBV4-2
ASSRAGGPVNEQF
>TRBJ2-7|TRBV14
ASSLGLAGGVLEQY
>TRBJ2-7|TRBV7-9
ASSLVSSAEQY
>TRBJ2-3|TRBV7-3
ASSQTSGRHPDTQY
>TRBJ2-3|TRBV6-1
ASRKDRGHTDTQY
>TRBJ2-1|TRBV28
ASSPWRSGGNEQF
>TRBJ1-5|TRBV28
ASSLRQGNQPQH
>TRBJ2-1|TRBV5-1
ASSLGGNEQF
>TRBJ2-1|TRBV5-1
ASRRRDSYNEQF
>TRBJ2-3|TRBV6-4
ASSSGSTDTQY
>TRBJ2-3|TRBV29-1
SAGDRPRPDTQY